This T cell receptor (beta chain) was observed in a study of cytomegalovirus exposure and HLA in healthy donors. The study's findings and limits: When analyzed later, the rates of TCR association showed variation by HLA locus, with DRB1 the most and HLA-C the fewest.

Turning to this clone: The antigen remains unidentified.

A multiplex PCR was run with 60 Vbeta primers and 13 Jbeta primers. Sequencing used immunoSEQ multiplex PCR; TCRdb keeps in-frame clones, though not all of them. The sample holds 110,000 to 150,000 clones; around 70% are singletons and the top ten take over 2%. The sequence derives from a man in his forties in good health and CMV-seronegative. Sequencing was carried out using PBMCs.

The CDR3 region is CASSLAREANEQFF. CDR3 DNA sequence: TGTGCCAGCAGCTTAGCGCGGGAGGCTAATGAGCAGTTCTTC. This rearrangement joins TRBV7-2 to TRBJ2-1, with 8 bases aligning to TRBD2. V lost 0 bases to trimming and J lost 7 bases; unmatched junction nucleotides: 2. Germline loops: CDR1 SGHTA, CDR2 FQGNSA. This CDR3 has 14 residues.